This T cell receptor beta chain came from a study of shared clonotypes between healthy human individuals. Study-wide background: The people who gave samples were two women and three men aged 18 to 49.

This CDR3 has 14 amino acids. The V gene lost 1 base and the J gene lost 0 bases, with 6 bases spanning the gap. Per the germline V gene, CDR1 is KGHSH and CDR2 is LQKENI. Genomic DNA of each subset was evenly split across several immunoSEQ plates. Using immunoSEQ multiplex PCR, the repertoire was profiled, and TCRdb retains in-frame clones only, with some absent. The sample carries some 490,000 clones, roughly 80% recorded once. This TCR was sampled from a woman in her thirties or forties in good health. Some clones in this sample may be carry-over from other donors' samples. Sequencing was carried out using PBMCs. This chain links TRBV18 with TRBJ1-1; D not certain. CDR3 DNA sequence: TGTGCCAGCTCACCACGGGGAATGAACACTGAAGCTTTCTTT. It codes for CASSPRGMNTEAFF. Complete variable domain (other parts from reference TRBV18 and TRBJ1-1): NAGVMQNPRHLVRRRGQEARLRCSPMKGHSHVYWYRQLPEEGLKFMVYLQKENIIDESGMPKERFSAEFPKEGPSILRIQQVVRGDSAAYFCASSPRGMNTEAFFGQGTRLTVV.